This is a list of T cell receptor beta chains from one sample in a study of response to subunit inactivated influenza vaccine. A single record per CDR3 protein comes from TCRdb applying MiXCR to the RT-PCR reads. The sample yields about 180,000 distinct CDR3 sequences, about 9.3% seen once. Specimen: non-naive T cells sorted from PBMCs, collected on the day of vaccination. The receptors come from a man in his fifties or sixties who received an inactivated influenza vaccine. Each CDR3 is given with its conserved first and last residue. The order of the fields is V gene, J gene, clone size, D gene, CDR3 DNA, CDR3 protein. D genes are given only for firm matches. The size of a clone is reported for some rows only, either as once, few or many, or as a class for expanded clones.

>TRBV25-1|TRBJ2-5|-|-
TGTGCCAGCGGGCCCGACAGCAAGACCCAGTACTTC
CASGPDSKTQYF
>TRBV6-2/TRBV6-3|TRBJ2-7|few|-
TGTGCCAGCAGTACCCTACAGGGATCCTACGAGCAGTACTTC
CASSTLQGSYEQYF
>TRBV7-9|TRBJ2-4|few|-
TGTGCCAGCAGCTTAGATGCAGGGGTGCACATTCAGTACTTC
CASSLDAGVHIQYF
>TRBV7-2|TRBJ1-5|-|-
TGTGCCAGCAGCTTATCGAAAGACAATCAGCCCCAGCATTTT
CASSLSKDNQPQHF
>TRBV15|TRBJ2-5|many|TRBD2
TGTGCCACCAGCCGGACTAGCGGGGAACAAGAGACCCAGTACTTC
CATSRTSGEQETQYF
>TRBV28|TRBJ2-2|many|-
TGTGCCAGCAGTTTAAGCTTCAACACCGGGGAGCTGTTTTTT
CASSLSFNTGELFF
>TRBV20-1|TRBJ1-2|few|-
TGCAGTGCTAGAGGGACAGCTACTAACTATGGCTACACCTTC
CSARGTATNYGYTF
>TRBV29-1|TRBJ2-5|many|-
TGCAGCGTTAAGAGATACTCAATTGGAGAGACCCAGTACTTC
CSVKRYSIGETQYF
>TRBV29-1|TRBJ2-7|few|-
TGCAGCGCGGGGGGCAGGGAGTCCTACGAGCAGTACTTC
CSAGGRESYEQYF
>TRBV2|TRBJ2-2|few|TRBD2
TGTGCCAAAGCAAGCGGGAGTGAGGCCGGGGAGCTGTTTTTT
CAKASGSEAGELFF
>TRBV6-2/TRBV6-3|TRBJ2-1|many|-
TGTGCCAGCAGGAAGACAGTCTGGCTGGATGAGCAGTTCTTC
CASRKTVWLDEQFF
>TRBV11-2|TRBJ2-1|-|-
TGTGCCAGCACTCCTTTGAAGGGAATCCGCTACAATGAGCAGTTCTTC
CASTPLKGIRYNEQFF
>TRBV5-1|TRBJ2-1|-|TRBD1
TGCGCCAGCAGCCGAGGGGCGACAGGGTCAGATGAGCAGTTCTTC
CASSRGATGSDEQFF
>TRBV9|TRBJ2-3|many|-
TGTGCCAGCGGCCCCGGGGGGCGGACAGATACGCAGTATTTT
CASGPGGRTDTQYF
>TRBV15|TRBJ2-1|many|-
TGTGCCACCAGCGGGCTAGCAGATTACAATGAGCAGTTCTTC
CATSGLADYNEQFF
>TRBV20-1|TRBJ2-1|few|-
TGCAGTGCTAGCAGGGACTCAGACAATGAGCAGTTCTTC
CSASRDSDNEQFF
>TRBV5-8|TRBJ2-5|many|-
TGTGCCAGCAGCGCGCCGGGCGGCCGTTATGAGACCCAGTACTTC
CASSAPGGRYETQYF
>TRBV6-2/TRBV6-3|TRBJ2-2|-|-
TGTGCCAGCAGTTACTGGTCCGGGACCCCCACCGGGGAGCTGTTTTTT
CASSYWSGTPTGELFF
>TRBV5-5|TRBJ2-3|-|TRBD1
TGTGCCAGCAGCTTTGCAGGGGGTACGCAGTATTTT
CASSFAGGTQYF
>TRBV27|TRBJ2-3|few|-
TGTGCCAGCAGTCCCACGACCTATTCAGATACGCAGTATTTT
CASSPTTYSDTQYF
>TRBV9|TRBJ2-6|-|-
TGTGCCAGCACCATTGGGGGAGGTGCTTCTGGGGACAACGTCCTGACTTTC
CASTIGGGASGDNVLTF
>TRBV3-1|TRBJ1-6|-|TRBD1
TGTGCCAGCAGCCCTTATGGGACAGGAACGAATTCACCCCTCCACTTT
CASSPYGTGTNSPLHF
>TRBV5-1|TRBJ1-2|few|TRBD1
TGCGCCAGCAGCTTGGGGGACAGTCGATTCACCTATGGCTACACCTTC
CASSLGDSRFTYGYTF
>TRBV15|TRBJ2-2|few|-
TGTGCCACCAGCAGTACTACGACCGGGGAGCTGTTTTTT
CATSSTTTGELFF
>TRBV4-3|TRBJ2-7|many|-
TGCGCCAGCAGCAGGGGCCCAGGGTACTACGAGCAGTACTTC
CASSRGPGYYEQYF
>TRBV6-5|TRBJ1-5|many|TRBD1
TGTGCCAGCAGTTACGATTCCCCCTCTGGTGTGACAGGGACCCTCAATCAGCCCCAGCATTTT
CASSYDSPSGVTGTLNQPQHF
>TRBV12-3/TRBV12-4|TRBJ1-1|-|-
TGTGCCAGCAGTTCAGACCCGGGGCGGGGCACTGAAGCTTTCTTT
CASSSDPGRGTEAFF
>TRBV6-5|TRBJ2-1|-|-
TGTGCCAGCAGTTACGCACAGAACAATGAGCAGTTCTTC
CASSYAQNNEQFF
>TRBV20-1|TRBJ2-3|few|TRBD2
TGCAGCGCCGGACTAGCGGGATTGGATACGCAGTATTTT
CSAGLAGLDTQYF
>TRBV20-1|TRBJ2-3|-|TRBD2
TGCAGTGCTAGAGAGTGGGGATACCGACTAGCGGGGGGCACAGATACGCAGTATTTT
CSAREWGYRLAGGTDTQYF
>TRBV2|TRBJ1-1|few|TRBD1
TGTGCCATAGACAGGGGGGGAGACACTGAAGCTTTCTTT
CAIDRGGDTEAFF
>TRBV7-2|TRBJ2-3|-|TRBD2
TGTGCCAGCAGCTCGGAGGGGACTAGCGGGGCTTATACGCAGTATTTT
CASSSEGTSGAYTQYF
>TRBV6-2/TRBV6-3|TRBJ1-1|few|TRBD1
TGTGCCAGCAGTCAGGAAGGGGACAGGTTGAACACTGAAGCTTTCTTT
CASSQEGDRLNTEAFF
>TRBV6-2/TRBV6-3|TRBJ2-1|few|TRBD2
TGTGCCAGCGGTTTAAGCGGGGGCCCTTACAATGAGCAGTTCTTC
CASGLSGGPYNEQFF
>TRBV7-7|TRBJ2-7|-|TRBD1
TGTGCCAGCAGCTTAGGGCAGGGGGTAGGGGAGCAGTACTTC
CASSLGQGVGEQYF
>TRBV7-2|TRBJ1-1|few|-
TGTGCCAGCAGCCCCCAGGGCGCGATCCCTGAAGCTTTCTTT
CASSPQGAIPEAFF
>TRBV29-1|TRBJ1-1|many|-
TGCAGCGTTGAAAGGGGGGTGAACACTGAAGCTTTCTTT
CSVERGVNTEAFF
>TRBV12-3/TRBV12-4|TRBJ2-3|-|TRBD2
TGTGCCAGCAGTTTCTCTGCGGGGGGGCGGACAGATACGCAGTATTTT
CASSFSAGGRTDTQYF
>TRBV12-3/TRBV12-4|TRBJ2-7|-|TRBD2
TGTGCCAGCGCACTAGCGGGGGGAATAATGCGGTACTTC
CASALAGGIMRYF
>TRBV7-2|TRBJ2-3|many|-
TGTGCCAGCAGCTTAGTGGGGGGTGGTACGCAGTATTTT
CASSLVGGGTQYF